This T cell receptor beta chain was sequenced during a study of Ad26.COV2.S vaccination and SARS-CoV-2 variants. Specified treatment: roughly 19 received Ad26.COV2.S at low or high dose, single or two shots; five or six received placebo; per-sample allocation not given. At day 63 after the first vaccine or placebo injection, samples were drawn. Profiling relied on immunoSEQ multiplex PCR, and the TCRdb table lists in-frame clones only, not all of them. Of roughly 400,000 clones detected, 90% appear once; the ten largest clones hold 4.3%. Whole-study results and caveats: Recipients of vaccine and of placebo showed similar breadth of their non-spike TCR repertoires. Vaccine recipients showed a spike-specific TCR breadth that was higher than in placebo recipients.

V lost 2 bases to trimming and J lost 0 bases, with 14 bases between them. Per the germline V gene, CDR1 is MGHRA and CDR2 is YSYEKL. The CDR3 has 17 amino acids. About this clone itself: Its target is not known.

The J gene is TRBJ2-4, the V gene TRBV4-1; D unclear. The receptor was isolated from a person between 18 and 65 years old who received the Ad26.COV2.S COVID-19 vaccine or a placebo. Material: peripheral blood, obtained in a trial of Ad26.COV2.S vaccine versus placebo. The CDR3 reads CASSQSWGGLAKNIQYF. The DNA of the CDR3 is TGCGCCAGCAGCCAATCCTGGGGTGGGCTAGCCAAAAACATTCAGTACTTC.